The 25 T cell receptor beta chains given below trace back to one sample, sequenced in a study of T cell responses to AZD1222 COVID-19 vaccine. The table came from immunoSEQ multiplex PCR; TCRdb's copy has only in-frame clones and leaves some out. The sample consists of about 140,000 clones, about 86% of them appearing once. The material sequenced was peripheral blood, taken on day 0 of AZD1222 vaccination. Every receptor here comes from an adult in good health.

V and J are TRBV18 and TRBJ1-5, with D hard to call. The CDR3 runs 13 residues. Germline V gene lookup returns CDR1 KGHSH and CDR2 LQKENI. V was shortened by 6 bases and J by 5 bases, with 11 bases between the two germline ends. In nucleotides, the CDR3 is TGTGCCAGCTCGGATCAGGCTGATCAGCCCCAGCATTTT. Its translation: CASSDQADQPQHF.

The CDR3 nucleotides are TGTGCCAGCAGCTTAGATGGGACTAGCGGATCCTACGAGCAGTACTTC. Its translation: CASSLDGTSGSYEQYF. The chain carries TRBV7-2 and TRBJ2-7; 11 bases map to TRBD2. Germline CDR1 reads SGHTA; CDR2 reads FQGNSA. The CDR3 is made up of 16 amino acids. V lost 1 base and J lost 1; bases outside the gene matches: 3.

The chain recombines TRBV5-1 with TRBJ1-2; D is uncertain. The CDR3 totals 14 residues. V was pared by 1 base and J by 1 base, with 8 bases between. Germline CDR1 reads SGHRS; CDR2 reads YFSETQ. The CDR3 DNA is TGCGCCAGCAGCTTGACCACAGTTAACTATGGCTACACCTTC. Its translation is CASSLTTVNYGYTF.

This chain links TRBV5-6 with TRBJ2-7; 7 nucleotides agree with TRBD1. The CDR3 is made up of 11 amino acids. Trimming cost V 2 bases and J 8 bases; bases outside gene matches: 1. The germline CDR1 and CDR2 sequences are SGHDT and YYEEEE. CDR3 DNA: TGTGCCAGCAGCTTACAGGGGCAGCAGTACTTC. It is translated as CASSLQGQQYF.

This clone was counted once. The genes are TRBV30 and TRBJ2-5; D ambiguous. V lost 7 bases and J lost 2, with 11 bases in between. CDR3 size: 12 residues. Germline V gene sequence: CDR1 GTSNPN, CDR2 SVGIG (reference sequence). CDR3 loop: CASTSRQETQYF. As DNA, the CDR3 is TGTGCCTCTACGTCCCGACAAGAGACCCAGTACTTC.

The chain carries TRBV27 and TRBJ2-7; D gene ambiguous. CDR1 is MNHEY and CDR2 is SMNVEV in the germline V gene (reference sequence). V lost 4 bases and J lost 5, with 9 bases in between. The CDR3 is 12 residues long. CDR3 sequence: CASSSRIDEQYF. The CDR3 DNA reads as TGTGCCAGCAGTTCGAGGATCGACGAGCAGTACTTC.

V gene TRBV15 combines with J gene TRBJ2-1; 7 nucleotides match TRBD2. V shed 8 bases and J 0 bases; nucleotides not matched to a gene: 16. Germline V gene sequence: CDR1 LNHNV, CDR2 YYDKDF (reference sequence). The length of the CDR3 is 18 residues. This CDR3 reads CATPKGLQQRSSYNEQFF. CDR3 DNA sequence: TGTGCCACCCCCAAGGGACTACAACAACGGAGCTCCTACAATGAGCAGTTCTTC.

The CDR3 DNA is TGTGCCACCGAGCGGGAGGCGAACACCGGGGAGCTGTTTTTT. It translates to CATEREANTGELFF. The chain carries TRBV28 and TRBJ2-2; 9 bases agree with TRBD2. The CDR3 loop spans 14 amino acids. V dropped 10 bases and J dropped 0; count of bases not matched to a gene: 3. Germline assignment: CDR1 MDHEN and CDR2 SYDVKM.

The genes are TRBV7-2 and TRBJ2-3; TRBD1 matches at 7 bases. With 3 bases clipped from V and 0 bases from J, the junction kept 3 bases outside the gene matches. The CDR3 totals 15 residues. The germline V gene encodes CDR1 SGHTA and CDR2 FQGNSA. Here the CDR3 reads CASSLGQTSTDTQYF. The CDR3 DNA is TGTGCCAGCAGCTTGGGACAGACTAGCACAGATACGCAGTATTTT.

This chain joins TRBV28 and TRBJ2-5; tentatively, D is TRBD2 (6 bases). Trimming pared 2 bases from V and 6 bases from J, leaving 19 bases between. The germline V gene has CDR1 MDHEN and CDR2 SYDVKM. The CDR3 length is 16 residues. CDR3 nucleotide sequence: TGTGCCAGCAGTTTACAGGGAGGAGGGATTGGAAAGACCCAGTACTTC. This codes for CASSLQGGGIGKTQYF. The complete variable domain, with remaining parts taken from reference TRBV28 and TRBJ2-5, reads DVKVTQSSRYLVKRTGEKVFLECVQDMDHENMFWYRQDPGLGLRLIYFSYDVKMKEKGDIPEGYSVSREKKERFSLILESASTNQTSMYLCASSLQGGGIGKTQYFGPGTRLLVL.

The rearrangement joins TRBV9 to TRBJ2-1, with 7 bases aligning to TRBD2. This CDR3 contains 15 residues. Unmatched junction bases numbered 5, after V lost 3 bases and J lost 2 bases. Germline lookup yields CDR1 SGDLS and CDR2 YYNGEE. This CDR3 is CASSAAGTTYNEQFF. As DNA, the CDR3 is TGTGCCAGCAGCGCCGCCGGGACTACCTACAATGAGCAGTTCTTC.

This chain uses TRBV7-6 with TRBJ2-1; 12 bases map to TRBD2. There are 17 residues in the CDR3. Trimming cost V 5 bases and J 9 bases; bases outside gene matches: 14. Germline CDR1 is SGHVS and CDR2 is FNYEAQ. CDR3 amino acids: CASSRGLAGYGHGEQFF. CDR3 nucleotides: TGTGCCAGCAGCCGCGGACTAGCGGGATACGGGCACGGTGAGCAGTTCTTC.

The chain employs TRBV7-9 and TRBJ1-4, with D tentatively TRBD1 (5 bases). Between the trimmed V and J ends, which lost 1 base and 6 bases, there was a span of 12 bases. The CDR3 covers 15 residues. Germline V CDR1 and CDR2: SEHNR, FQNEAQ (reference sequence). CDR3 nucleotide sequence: TGTGCCAGCAGCTTAGGGGGACGGGAGGATGAAAAACTGTTTTTT. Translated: CASSLGGREDEKLFF. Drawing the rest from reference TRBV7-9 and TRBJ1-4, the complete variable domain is DTGVSQNPRHKITKRGQNVTFRCDPISEHNRLYWYRQTLGQGPEFLTYFQNEAQLEKSRLLSDRFSAERPKGSFSTLEIQRTEQGDSAMYLCASSLGGREDEKLFFGSGTQLSVL.

Here the CDR3 DNA reads TGTGCCAGCAGTTTGAAGGTGTATGGCTACACCTTC. Translating it yields CASSLKVYGYTF. This chain links TRBV12-3 or TRBV12-4 with TRBJ1-2; D is unresolved. V was pared by 3 bases and J by 5 bases, with 7 bases between. This CDR3 spans 12 amino acids.

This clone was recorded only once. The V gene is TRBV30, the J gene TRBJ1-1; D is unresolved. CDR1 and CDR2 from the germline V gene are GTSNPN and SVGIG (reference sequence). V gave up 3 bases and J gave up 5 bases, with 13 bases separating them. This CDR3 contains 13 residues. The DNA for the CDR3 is TGTGCCTGGAGGCCTAATCCTGGGACTGAAGCTTTCTTT. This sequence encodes CAWRPNPGTEAFF. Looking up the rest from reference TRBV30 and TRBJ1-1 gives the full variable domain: SQTIHQWPATLVQPVGSPLSLECTVEGTSNPNLYWYRQAAGRGLQLLFYSVGIGQISSEVPQNLSASRPQDRQFILSSKKLLLSDSGFYLCAWRPNPGTEAFFGQGTRLTVV.

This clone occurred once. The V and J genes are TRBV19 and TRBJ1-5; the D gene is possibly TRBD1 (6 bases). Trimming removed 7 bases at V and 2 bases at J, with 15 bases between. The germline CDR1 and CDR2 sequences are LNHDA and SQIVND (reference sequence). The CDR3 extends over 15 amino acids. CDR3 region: CASTPGHNRNQPQHF. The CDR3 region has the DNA TGTGCCAGTACTCCGGGACATAATCGCAATCAGCCCCAGCATTTT. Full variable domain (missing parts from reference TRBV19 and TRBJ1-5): DGGITQSPKYLFRKEGQNVTLSCEQNLNHDAMYWYRQDPGQGLRLIYYSQIVNDFQKGDIAEGYSVSREKKESFPLTVTSAQKNPTAFYLCASTPGHNRNQPQHFGDGTRLSIL.

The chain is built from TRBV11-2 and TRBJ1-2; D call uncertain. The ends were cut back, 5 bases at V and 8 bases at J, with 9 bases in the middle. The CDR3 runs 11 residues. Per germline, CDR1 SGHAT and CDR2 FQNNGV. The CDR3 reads CASSPDRGYTF. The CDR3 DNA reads TGTGCCAGCAGCCCCGACCGCGGCTACACCTTC.

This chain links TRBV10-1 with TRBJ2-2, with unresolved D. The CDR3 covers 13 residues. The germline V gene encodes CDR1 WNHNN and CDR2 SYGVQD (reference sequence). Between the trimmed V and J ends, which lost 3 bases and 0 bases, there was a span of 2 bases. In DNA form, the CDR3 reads TGCGCCAGCAGTGACCCGAACACCGGGGAGCTGTTTTTT. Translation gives CASSDPNTGELFF.

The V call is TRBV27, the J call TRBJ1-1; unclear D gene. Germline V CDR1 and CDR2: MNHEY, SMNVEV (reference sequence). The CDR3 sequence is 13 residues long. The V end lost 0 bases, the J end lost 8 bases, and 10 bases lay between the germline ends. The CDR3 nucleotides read TGTGCCAGCAGTTTATCCGGGATTTCGGAAGCTTTCTTT. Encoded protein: CASSLSGISEAFF.

CDR3 protein: CASSFGTSGTNEQFF. The CDR3 DNA reads as TGCGCCAGCAGCTTCGGGACTAGCGGTACAAATGAGCAGTTCTTC. This chain connects TRBV5-1 to TRBJ2-1; the match to TRBD2 covers 11 bases. Unmatched junction bases numbered 5, after V lost 2 bases and J lost 7 bases. This CDR3 spans 15 amino acids. The germline gives CDR1 SGHRS, CDR2 YFSETQ. The full variable domain, completed using reference TRBV5-1 and TRBJ2-1, is KAGVTQTPRYLIKTRGQQVTLSCSPISGHRSVSWYQQTPGQGLQFLFEYFSETQRNKGNFPGRFSGRQFSNSRSEMNVSTLELGDSALYLCASSFGTSGTNEQFFGPGTRLTVL.

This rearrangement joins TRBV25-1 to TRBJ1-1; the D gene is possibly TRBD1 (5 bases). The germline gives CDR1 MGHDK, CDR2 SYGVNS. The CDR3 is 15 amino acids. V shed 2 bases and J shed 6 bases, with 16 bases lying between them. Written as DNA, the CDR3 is TGTGCCAGCAGTGAAGGTCAGGGCAGGGTGCCTGAAGCTTTCTTT. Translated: CASSEGQGRVPEAFF.

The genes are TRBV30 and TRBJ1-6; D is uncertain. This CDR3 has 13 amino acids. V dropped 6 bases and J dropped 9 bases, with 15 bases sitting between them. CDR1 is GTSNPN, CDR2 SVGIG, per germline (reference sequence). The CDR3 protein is CACRPATSSPLHF. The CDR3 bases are TGTGCCTGCCGGCCGGCGACCAGTTCACCCCTCCACTTT.

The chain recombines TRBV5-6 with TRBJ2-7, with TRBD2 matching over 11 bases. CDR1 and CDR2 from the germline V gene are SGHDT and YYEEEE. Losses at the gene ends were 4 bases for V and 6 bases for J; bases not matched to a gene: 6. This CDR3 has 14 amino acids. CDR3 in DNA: TGTGCCAGCAGCATTGGTACTAGCGGGAGCGAGCAGTACTTC. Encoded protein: CASSIGTSGSEQYF.

In nucleotides, the CDR3 is TGCGCCAGCAGCTTGGCGGGAGGGCCTGGCAATGAGCAGTTCTTC. Its translation: CASSLAGGPGNEQFF. The chain has TRBV5-1 and TRBJ2-1; 8 bases map to TRBD2. Germline CDR1 reads SGHRS; CDR2 reads YFSETQ. After removal of 0 bases from V and 6 bases from J, the junction contained 5 bases not matched to a gene. The CDR3 length is 15 residues.

The CDR3 DNA reads TGTGCCAGCAGCTCCCCCCGGGACAGGGGACCGAACACTGAAGCTTTCTTT. Translating gives CASSSPRDRGPNTEAFF. This rearrangement joins TRBV9 to TRBJ1-1; the match to TRBD1 covers 10 bases. The germline V gene encodes CDR1 SGDLS and CDR2 YYNGEE. J was trimmed by 1 base and V by 4 bases; bases with no gene match: 10. This CDR3 comprises 17 residues.